The 28 T cell receptor beta chains given below trace back to one sample, sequenced in a study of blood T cell repertoires in COVID-19. Sequencing was performed with immunoSEQ multiplex PCR; in TCRdb, only in-frame clones are kept and a portion is missing. The repertoire consists of roughly 190,000 clones, with approximately 82% occurring once and the leading ten covering 2.5% to 3.5%. Sequenced material: peripheral blood. The receptors here all came from a man over 45 with active or convalescent COVID-19.

The chain is built from TRBV7-9 and TRBJ2-5; tentatively, D is TRBD2 (6 bases). From germline, CDR1 is SEHNR and CDR2 FQNEAQ (reference sequence). Trimming removed 5 bases at V and 1 base at J, with 11 bases between. The CDR3 is 14 residues long. The CDR3 region has the DNA TGTGCCAGCAGCCTCCCGGGAGCCCAAGAGACCCAGTACTTC. Amino acids: CASSLPGAQETQYF.

The rearrangement uses TRBV28 and TRBJ1-6; perhaps TRBD1 as D (5 bases). CDR1 is MDHEN and CDR2 is SYDVKM in the germline V gene. The CDR3 consists of 15 residues. The V and J ends lost 5 bases and 11 bases respectively, with 19 bases between them. CDR3 nucleotides: TGTGCCAGCAGTGGGGCGGTCTTGAGCCTTCCACCCCTCCACTTT. This sequence encodes CASSGAVLSLPPLHF.

A note on this clone: The sample contains more than one DNA sequence encoding this CDR3. V gene TRBV18 combines with J gene TRBJ1-6; 9 bases agree with TRBD1. The CDR3 runs to 14 residues. Germline values: CDR1 KGHSH, CDR2 LQKENI. V trimming: 6 bases; J trimming: 7 bases; junction bases outside the gene matches: 4. Here the CDR3 reads CASSPGTGNSPLHF. In DNA form, the CDR3 reads TGTGCCAGCTCTCCCGGGACAGGGAATTCACCCCTCCACTTT.

This sequence joins TRBV27 and TRBJ2-6; D is possibly TRBD1 (6 bases). This CDR3 comprises 18 residues. Germline values: CDR1 MNHEY, CDR2 SMNVEV (reference sequence). V gave up 6 bases and J gave up 1 base, with 19 bases separating them. The CDR3 bases are TGTGCCAGCAGCCCTCTTGGGGACACTTTATCTGGGGCCAACGTCCTGACTTTC. Its translation: CASSPLGDTLSGANVLTF.

The chain combines TRBV18 with TRBJ1-6; weak D call: TRBD1 (5 bases). Trimming shortened V by 3 bases and J by 8 bases, and 14 bases separated the two germline ends. Germline-derived CDR1 and CDR2 are KGHSH and LQKENI. This CDR3 comprises 15 residues. CDR3 nucleotides: TGTGCCAGCTCACCTGGGCAGGGCCTCGATTCACCCCTCCACTTT. Amino acids: CASSPGQGLDSPLHF.

V is TRBV28 and J is TRBJ2-7; D call uncertain. The CDR3 covers 14 residues. Per the germline V gene, CDR1 is MDHEN and CDR2 is SYDVKM. V lost 5 bases and J 3 bases, leaving 14 bases between the germline ends. The CDR3: CASSLNGRYYEQYF. The CDR3 coding sequence is TGTGCCAGCAGTCTAAACGGTCGATACTACGAGCAGTACTTC.

V usage is TRBV7-6 and J usage is TRBJ2-3; D gene unclear. V lost 1 base, J lost 4 bases, and 6 bases lay in between. Germline V gene sequence: CDR1 SGHVS, CDR2 FNYEAQ. This CDR3 is 13 amino acids long. CDR3 loop: CASSLVRSDTQYF. Written as DNA, the CDR3 is TGTGCCAGCAGCTTAGTGCGATCAGATACGCAGTATTTT.

This sequence joins TRBV29-1 and TRBJ2-6; D remains unclear. Per germline, CDR1 SQVTM and CDR2 ANQGSEA. The CDR3 totals 15 residues. V shed 6 bases and J shed 0 bases, with 12 bases lying between them. The CDR3 region is CSVTLGNSGANVLTF. CDR3 DNA sequence: TGCAGCGTGACTCTAGGAAACTCTGGGGCCAACGTCCTGACTTTC.

The rearrangement uses TRBV5-1 and TRBJ2-7; 10 positions agree with TRBD2. V shed 1 base and J 3 bases; nucleotides not matched to a gene: 10. The V gene's germline CDR1 is SGHRS and CDR2 YFSETQ. The CDR3 totals 17 residues. Here the CDR3 DNA reads TGCGCCAGCAGCTTGAGTGTCGGTTCTAGCGGGGGCTACGAGCAGTACTTC. It specifies CASSLSVGSSGGYEQYF.

The chain combines TRBV6-5 with TRBJ2-2; a weak D match, TRBD1 (5 bases). The V gene lost 0 bases and the J gene lost 5 bases, with 7 bases spanning the gap. This CDR3 spans 14 amino acids. Germline V gene data show CDR1 as MNHEY and CDR2 as SVGAGI. The CDR3 DNA sequence: TGTGCCAGCAGTTACTCGGCAGGGACCGGGGAGCTGTTTTTT. Translating gives CASSYSAGTGELFF.

This clone was counted once. The chain recombines TRBV7-2 with TRBJ1-4; TRBD1 might be the D (6 bases). Between the trimmed V and J ends, which lost 1 base and 7 bases, there was a span of 16 bases. CDR1 is SGHTA, CDR2 FQGNSA, per germline. The CDR3 length is 16 residues. The CDR3 loop is CASSLEAGAISEKLFF. Written as DNA, the CDR3 is TGTGCCAGCAGCTTAGAGGCGGGGGCCATATCTGAAAAACTGTTTTTT.

The V call is TRBV7-2, the J call TRBJ2-3; D gene uncertain. The germline V and J ends were trimmed by 2 bases and 2 bases, with 11 bases remaining between them. Germline V gene sequence: CDR1 SGHTA, CDR2 FQGNSA. CDR3 length: 15 residues. CDR3 in DNA: TGTGCCAGCAGCTTATCCCGAGTTTACACAGATACGCAGTATTTT. Its protein product is CASSLSRVYTDTQYF.

The V gene is TRBV5-6, the J gene TRBJ2-7; TRBD2 matches at 7 bases. The V segment lost 1 base and the J segment 0 bases; nucleotides outside the gene matches: 13. The CDR3 is 18 amino acids. Germline assignment: CDR1 SGHDT and CDR2 YYEEEE. CDR3 in DNA: TGTGCCAGCAGCTTGAGTTGGGGAGCGGGATTTACCTCCTACGAGCAGTACTTC. Its translation: CASSLSWGAGFTSYEQYF.

The CDR3 spells CASGDRTNYGYTF. In DNA form, the CDR3 reads TGTGCCAGCGGGGATAGGACAAACTATGGCTACACCTTC. The genes are TRBV7-2 and TRBJ1-2; a weak D match, TRBD1 (5 bases). Germline V gene sequence: CDR1 SGHTA, CDR2 FQGNSA. V lost 8 bases and J 2 bases, leaving 12 bases between the germline ends. The CDR3 is 13 residues long.

The chain employs TRBV11-3 and TRBJ2-7, with 9 bases aligning to TRBD2. CDR3 size: 13 residues. V lost 3 bases, J lost 3 bases, and 0 bases stayed unmatched. CDR1 SGHNT and CDR2 YENEEA come from the germline V gene. The CDR3 reads CASSFSGGYEQYF. In DNA form, the CDR3 reads TGTGCCAGCAGCTTTAGCGGGGGCTACGAGCAGTACTTC. The full variable domain, rest sourced from reference TRBV11-3 and TRBJ2-7, is EAGVVQSPRYKIIEKKQPVAFWCNPISGHNTLYWYLQNLGQGPELLIRYENEEAVDDSQLPKDRFSAERLKGVDSTLKIQPAELGDSAVYLCASSFSGGYEQYFGPGTRLTVT.

The chain is built from TRBV4-1 and TRBJ2-7; 8 positions match TRBD2. V was clipped by 4 bases and J by 3 bases; unmatched bases: 8. The CDR3 runs to 15 residues. CDR1 MGHRA and CDR2 YSYEKL come from the germline V gene. CDR3 sequence (DNA): TGCGCCAGCAGCCCGGGGGGGGCAGTCAACTACGAGCAGTACTTC. Translation: CASSPGGAVNYEQYF.

The V call is TRBV5-4, the J call TRBJ2-5; 8 nucleotides agree with TRBD1. With 1 base clipped from V and 3 bases from J, the junction kept 5 bases outside the gene matches. The germline V gene encodes CDR1 SGHNT and CDR2 YYREEE (reference sequence). The CDR3 contains 15 residues. CDR3 nucleotides: TGTGCCAGCAGCTTGTGGACAGGGAATAAAGAGACCCAGTACTTC. Its translation is CASSLWTGNKETQYF.

This clone has just one count. The chain has TRBV9 and TRBJ2-1; 8 bases align to TRBD2. Trimming at V came to 4 bases and at J to 2 bases, leaving 8 bases not matched to a gene. The CDR3 is 16 residues long. Germline lookup yields CDR1 SGDLS and CDR2 YYNGEE. The CDR3 sequence: CASSISGSGTYNEQFF. As DNA, the CDR3 is TGTGCCAGCAGCATCAGCGGGAGCGGAACCTACAATGAGCAGTTCTTC.

The chain employs TRBV30 and TRBJ1-1, with 9 bases aligning to TRBD1. Trimming cost V 2 bases and J 2 bases; bases outside gene matches: 6. The CDR3 spans 15 residues. Germline assignment: CDR1 GTSNPN and CDR2 SVGIG (reference sequence). The CDR3 is CAWSNTGGPNTEAFF. CDR3 nucleotide sequence: TGTGCCTGGAGTAACACAGGGGGCCCTAACACTGAAGCTTTCTTT.

The rearrangement uses TRBV6-6 and TRBJ2-2; a possible D gene is TRBD1 (6 bases). V lost 5 bases to trimming and J lost 6 bases, with 22 bases between them. The CDR3 totals 17 residues. Germline CDR1 MNHNY, CDR2 SVGAGI (reference sequence). The CDR3 nucleotides read TGTGCCAGCAGTCATCACCAGGGGCGAGGGGTATCCGGGGAGCTGTTTTTT. Translating gives CASSHHQGRGVSGELFF.

CDR3: CASSSGSPAGELFF. The CDR3 region has the DNA TGTGCCAGTAGTTCCGGGAGTCCGGCCGGGGAGCTGTTTTTT. J is TRBJ2-2 and V is TRBV19; the D gene is possibly TRBD2 (6 bases). Germline V gene sequence: CDR1 LNHDA, CDR2 SQIVND (reference sequence). The CDR3 has 14 residues. V lost 5 bases to trimming and J lost 6 bases, with 13 bases between them.

The chain uses TRBV7-9 and TRBJ2-1; 10 nucleotides align to TRBD2. The CDR3 contains 16 residues. J was trimmed by 4 bases and V by 1 base; bases with no gene match: 4. Germline V gene sequence: CDR1 SEHNR, CDR2 FQNEAQ (reference sequence). The CDR3 region has the DNA TGTGCCAGCAGCTTAGGAGCGGGGGGGCTTTACAATGAGCAGTTCTTC. This codes for CASSLGAGGLYNEQFF.

This chain connects TRBV2 to TRBJ2-5; D might be TRBD1 (6 bases). There are 15 residues in the CDR3. V was trimmed by 2 bases and J by 7 bases, leaving 17 bases between them. Germline CDR1 reads SNHLY; CDR2 reads FYNNEI. The CDR3 region has the DNA TGTGCCAGCAGTGAATTAGTGAACAGGGTGGGGACCCAGTACTTC. It encodes CASSELVNRVGTQYF.

This rearrangement joins TRBV7-2 to TRBJ1-5; no clear D. The germline V gene has CDR1 SGHTA and CDR2 FQGNSA. Trimming removed 9 bases at V and 9 bases at J, with 15 bases between. This CDR3 is built from 12 residues. The CDR3 is CASTVGGRPQHF. CDR3 in DNA: TGTGCCAGTACGGTAGGCGGGCGGCCCCAGCATTTT.

V is TRBV24-1 and J is TRBJ2-3, with 8 bases matching TRBD2. Per the germline V gene, CDR1 is KGHDR and CDR2 is SFDVKD. J lost 6 bases, V lost 2 bases, and 9 bases had no gene match. The CDR3 is 16 amino acids. The CDR3: CATSDSIAGSMDTQYF. The CDR3 bases are TGTGCCACCAGTGATTCCATAGCGGGGTCAATGGATACGCAGTATTTT.

The rearrangement joins TRBV11-2 to TRBJ1-5, with 9 bases that match TRBD1. This CDR3 has 16 residues. Germline lookup yields CDR1 SGHAT and CDR2 FQNNGV. Germline trimming cut 3 bases from V and 2 bases from J; bases unmatched to any gene: 5. The CDR3 loop reads CASSLGTGLGNQPQHF. In DNA, the CDR3 is TGTGCCAGCAGCTTGGGGACAGGGTTAGGCAATCAGCCCCAGCATTTT. Together with reference TRBV11-2 and TRBJ1-5, the CDR3 gives the full variable domain: EAGVAQSPRYKIIEKRQSVAFWCNPISGHATLYWYQQILGQGPKLLIQFQNNGVVDDSQLPKDRFSAERLKGVDSTLKIQPAKLEDSAVYLCASSLGTGLGNQPQHFGDGTRLSIL.

The chain joins TRBV19 to TRBJ1-2; 7 bases agree with TRBD1. There are 15 residues in the CDR3. V gave up 7 bases and J gave up 5 bases; unmatched junction bases: 13. The germline CDR1 and CDR2 sequences are LNHDA and SQIVND (reference sequence). The CDR3, as DNA: TGTGCCAGTAACCCCCAGGGGCAGGGGGGATATGGCTACACCTTC. This codes for CASNPQGQGGYGYTF.

The V and J genes are TRBV2 and TRBJ1-2; D possibly corresponds to TRBD1 (5 bases). The CDR3 extends over 13 amino acids. Germline values: CDR1 SNHLY, CDR2 FYNNEI. Trimming left V 8 bases short and J 3 bases short, with 13 bases between. The CDR3 reads CASLQTGDYGYTF. DNA of the CDR3: TGTGCCAGCTTGCAAACGGGGGACTATGGCTACACCTTC.